A single sample is the source of the 31 T cell receptor beta chains below, sequenced in a study of PD-1 blockade in classical Hodgkin lymphoma. Repertoires were generated with immunoSEQ multiplex PCR, while TCRdb's copy carries only in-frame clones and drops some. The data hold 28,000 or so clones, with about 80% observed a single time. The time point is: cycle 4 day 1 (C4D1), after less than 7 weeks of nivolumab. All patients relapsed after autologous stem cell transplantation, and brentuximab vedotin exposure varied. The sample consisted of peripheral blood mononuclear cells (PBMCs), taken before the fourth cycle of nivolumab. All receptors derive from a human donor with classical Hodgkin lymphoma.

Regarding this clone: The sample carries other DNA sequences with the same CDR3. The rearrangement uses TRBV5-1 and TRBJ2-3; TRBD2 matches 10 bases. The V and J ends lost 2 bases and 4 bases, in that order; junction bases with no gene match: 1. Per the germline V gene, CDR1 is SGHRS and CDR2 is YFSETQ. The CDR3 runs 14 residues. CDR3 sequence: CASSLGTSADTQYF. The CDR3 DNA sequence: TGCGCCAGCAGCTTAGGGACTAGCGCAGATACGCAGTATTTT.

This clone ranks as medium-sized. The chain carries TRBV13 and TRBJ2-7; the match to TRBD2 covers 12 bases. Germline CDR1 reads PRHDT; CDR2 reads FYEKMQ (reference sequence). The CDR3 has 14 amino acids. The junction had 5 bases not matched to a gene; V was cut back by 9 bases and J by 2 bases. CDR3 residues: CASSTSGSPYEQYF. The DNA of the CDR3 is TGTGCCAGTTCGACTAGCGGGAGCCCCTACGAGCAGTACTTC.

CDR3 residues: CASSSPGVAAYNEQFF. The CDR3 nucleotides read TGTGCCAGCAGCTCCCCGGGGGTAGCGGCATACAATGAGCAGTTCTTC. The chain joins TRBV7-9 to TRBJ2-1, with D perhaps matching TRBD2 (6 bases). This CDR3 has 16 residues. The germline gives CDR1 SEHNR, CDR2 FQNEAQ (reference sequence). Trimming stripped 4 bases from V and 4 bases from J, with 17 bases between.

In this sample, this clone turned up once. This chain uses TRBV9 with TRBJ2-3; D may be TRBD2 (6 bases). Germline V lookup: CDR1 SGDLS, CDR2 YYNGEE. The CDR3 has 16 amino acids. Trimming removed 0 bases from V and 4 bases from J, with 15 bases in between. As DNA, the CDR3 is TGTGCCAGCAGCGTAGCGGCGGGAAGGATACCAGATACGCAGTATTTT. Encoded protein: CASSVAAGRIPDTQYF.

Only a few counts were recorded for this clone. This chain joins TRBV5-8 and TRBJ2-1; tentatively, D is TRBD1 or TRBD2 (6 bases each). Germline assignment: CDR1 SGHTS and CDR2 YDEGEE. V lost 0 bases, J lost 4 bases, and 11 bases lay in between. This CDR3 spans 15 amino acids. The CDR3 is CASSLVQGRYNEQFF. Here the CDR3 DNA reads TGTGCCAGCAGCTTGGTTCAGGGGAGGTACAATGAGCAGTTCTTC. Using reference TRBV5-8 and TRBJ2-1 for the parts outside the CDR3, the full variable domain is EAGVTQSPTHLIKTRGQQATLRCSPISGHTSVYWYQQALGLGLQFLLWYDEGEERNRGNFPPRFSGRQFPNYSSELNVNALELEDSALYLCASSLVQGRYNEQFFGPGTRLTVL.

This chain joins TRBV28 and TRBJ2-7; D may be TRBD1 (8 bases). Trimming cost V 5 bases and J 2 bases, with 16 bases left between them. The CDR3 has 15 amino acids. Germline CDR1 reads MDHEN; CDR2 reads SYDVKM. CDR3 sequence: CASSGRGTGPYEQYF. The CDR3 nucleotides read TGTGCCAGCAGTGGGCGGGGGACAGGTCCCTACGAGCAGTACTTC.

The rearrangement links TRBV11-2 to TRBJ2-1; D may be TRBD2 (5 bases). The CDR3 covers 14 residues. Deletions cut 5 bases from V and 8 bases from J, with 16 bases between. Per germline, CDR1 SGHAT and CDR2 FQNNGV. CDR3 region: CASSAWRRSDEQFF. The DNA of the CDR3 is TGTGCCAGCAGCGCCTGGAGGCGCTCAGATGAGCAGTTCTTC.

The CDR3 DNA follows: TGTGCCAGCAGCAGCGGGAGAGATACGCAGTATTTT. Its protein is CASSSGRDTQYF. The chain recombines TRBV7-6 with TRBJ2-3, with 8 bases lining up with TRBD2. Germline assignment: CDR1 SGHVS and CDR2 FNYEAQ. J gave up 5 bases and V 5 bases, and 0 bases lay outside the gene matches. The CDR3 loop spans 12 amino acids.

The gene calls are TRBV7-9 and TRBJ2-7; D may correspond to TRBD1 or TRBD2 (8 bases each). V dropped 2 bases and J dropped 5 bases, with 22 bases sitting between them. Germline CDR1 is SEHNR and CDR2 is FQNEAQ (reference sequence). The CDR3 totals 17 residues. This chain's CDR3 is CASSLSGGDRRSHEQYF. The CDR3, as DNA: TGTGCCAGCAGCTTATCGGGGGGGGACAGGCGTAGCCACGAGCAGTACTTC.

CDR3 coding DNA: TGTGCCAGTAGTATTGGGTCCTTTGGAGTCACTGAAGCTTTCTTT. Translated, it gives CASSIGSFGVTEAFF. The rearrangement uses TRBV19 and TRBJ1-1, with D uncertain. V lost 3 bases, J lost 4 bases, and 15 bases lay in between. The germline V gene has CDR1 LNHDA and CDR2 SQIVND (reference sequence). This CDR3 is 15 amino acids long.

This clone has just one count. V gene TRBV5-1 combines with J gene TRBJ1-1; D is perhaps TRBD1 (5 bases). This CDR3 has 14 residues. Deletions cut 2 bases from V and 5 bases from J, with 13 bases between. Germline values: CDR1 SGHRS, CDR2 YFSETQ. CDR3 in DNA: TGCGCCAGCAGCTTAGGAGGGACTCGTACTGAAGCTTTCTTT. Translation gives CASSLGGTRTEAFF.

This clone was seen a single time. This chain links TRBV29-1 with TRBJ1-2, with 7 bases fitting TRBD1. The CDR3 has 13 amino acids. Germline CDR1 and CDR2: SQVTM and ANQGSEA. Trimming cost V 1 base and J 7 bases; bases outside gene matches: 6. The CDR3 is CSVEVGRGPGYTF. The CDR3 bases are TGCAGCGTTGAAGTCGGGAGGGGGCCTGGCTACACCTTC.

The chain employs TRBV14 and TRBJ2-7, with a possible D match to TRBD1 (5 bases). V was pared by 2 bases and J by 1 base, with 9 bases between. The length of the CDR3 is 14 residues. Germline V gene lookup returns CDR1 SGHDN and CDR2 FVKESK. The chain's CDR3 is CASSQRQQSYEQYF. CDR3 in DNA: TGTGCCAGCAGCCAAAGACAGCAGTCCTACGAGCAGTACTTC.

The chain recombines TRBV25-1 with TRBJ2-2; D not resolved. The CDR3 runs to 14 residues. V lost 3 bases, J lost 3 bases, and 8 bases lay in between. Germline CDR1 is MGHDK and CDR2 is SYGVNS. The CDR3 spells CASSDQRYTGELFF. In DNA, the CDR3 is TGTGCCAGCAGTGATCAGAGGTACACCGGGGAGCTGTTTTTT.

Notes on this clone: Germline and junction disagree at one end, which may indicate a read error. This sequence joins TRBV7-9 and TRBJ2-1; D is undetermined. Looked up from germline, CDR1 is SEHNR and CDR2 is FQNEAQ (reference sequence). CDR3 length: 13 amino acids. The CDR3 nucleotides read TGTGCCAGCAGCTTGGCTTCCTCCAATGAGCAGTTCTTC. This encodes CASSLASSNEQFF.

The chain employs TRBV11-3 and TRBJ1-1; D is undetermined. Germline V lookup: CDR1 SGHNT, CDR2 YENEEA. The CDR3 totals 13 residues. Trimming removed 0 bases at V and 4 bases at J, with 6 bases between. For the CDR3, the DNA is TGTGCCAGCAGCTTAGATGGCAGCACTGAAGCTTTCTTT. Amino acids: CASSLDGSTEAFF.

This rearrangement joins TRBV7-9 to TRBJ2-2; TRBD1 matches at 8 bases. The CDR3 extends over 16 amino acids. Trimming took 4 bases from V and 6 from J; bases not matched to a gene: 10. Germline-derived CDR1 and CDR2 are SEHNR and FQNEAQ (reference sequence). The CDR3 DNA is TGTGCCAGCAGCTCAGAAGGACAGGGACGCGCCGGGGAGCTGTTTTTT. Residues: CASSSEGQGRAGELFF.

For the CDR3, the DNA is TGTGCCAGCAGCCTCAACTGGGGGCTGCCAGATACGCAGTATTTT. Its protein product is CASSLNWGLPDTQYF. The rearrangement uses TRBV5-6 and TRBJ2-3; a possible D gene is TRBD1 (6 bases). The CDR3 has 15 amino acids. Trimming removed 4 bases from V and 4 bases from J, with 16 bases in between. Germline CDR1 and CDR2: SGHDT and YYEEEE. The complete variable domain, with remaining parts taken from reference TRBV5-6 and TRBJ2-3, reads DAGVTQSPTHLIKTRGQQVTLRCSPKSGHDTVSWYQQALGQGPQFIFQYYEEEERQRGNFPDRFSGHQFPNYSSELNVNALLLGDSALYLCASSLNWGLPDTQYFGPGTRLTVL.

The chain joins TRBV18 to TRBJ2-1; D not resolved. The V gene lost 3 bases and the J gene lost 4 bases, with 7 bases spanning the gap. This CDR3 has 13 residues. Per the germline V gene, CDR1 is KGHSH and CDR2 is LQKENI. CDR3 sequence: CASSPQRYNEQFF. DNA of the CDR3: TGTGCCAGCTCACCGCAACGATACAATGAGCAGTTCTTC.

The rearrangement links TRBV10-3 to TRBJ1-1; 7 nucleotides agree with TRBD1. V trimming: 4 bases; J trimming: 7 bases; junction bases outside the gene matches: 9. The CDR3 has 14 amino acids. CDR1 is ENHRY, CDR2 SYGVKD, per germline. DNA of the CDR3: TGTGCCATCAGTGCCGGAGCGACAGGGAGTGAAGCTTTCTTT. Protein sequence: CAISAGATGSEAFF.

The J gene is TRBJ1-2, the V gene TRBV4-2, with D maybe TRBD1 (5 bases). CDR3 length: 16 amino acids. V was clipped by 1 base and J by 5 bases, with 17 bases between them. Germline lookup yields CDR1 LGHNA and CDR2 YNFKEQ. Here the CDR3 reads CASSQAVGSGDYGYTF. The CDR3 DNA sequence: TGTGCCAGCAGCCAAGCTGTTGGGTCGGGGGATTATGGCTACACCTTC.

The gene calls are TRBV10-3 and TRBJ2-6; the D gene is possibly TRBD1 (6 bases). The V end lost 6 bases, the J end lost 2 bases, and 8 bases lay between the germline ends. The CDR3 spans 14 residues. The V gene's germline CDR1 is ENHRY and CDR2 SYGVKD. The CDR3, as DNA: TGTGCCATCAGCCCAGGGGCTGGGGCCAACGTCCTGACTTTC. It is translated as CAISPGAGANVLTF.

This chain uses TRBV5-1 with TRBJ1-1; D remains ambiguous. V lost 4 bases and J lost 6, with 16 bases in between. Per germline, CDR1 SGHRS and CDR2 YFSETQ. The CDR3 spans 14 residues. This chain's CDR3 is CASSPVVSIAEAFF. CDR3 DNA sequence: TGCGCCAGCAGCCCGGTGGTTTCGATCGCTGAAGCTTTCTTT.

The chain recombines TRBV7-8 with TRBJ2-1; TRBD1 is a possible D gene (6 bases). CDR3 size: 17 residues. In germline, CDR1 is SGHVS, CDR2 FQNEAQ. V lost 3 bases, J lost 4 bases, and 19 bases lay in between. The CDR3 loop is CASSLKTGDPSYNEQFF. CDR3 sequence (DNA): TGTGCCAGCAGCTTGAAGACAGGCGACCCCAGTTACAATGAGCAGTTCTTC.

This clone was picked up a small number of times. The J gene is TRBJ1-5, the V gene TRBV2, with D unresolved. CDR3 length: 14 amino acids. CDR1 and CDR2 from the germline V gene are SNHLY and FYNNEI. The V and J ends lost 3 bases and 4 bases respectively, with 10 bases between them. CDR3 amino acids: CASSDATQNQPQHF. DNA for the CDR3: TGTGCCAGCAGTGACGCGACACAGAATCAGCCCCAGCATTTT.

The chain couples TRBV28 to TRBJ2-1, with TRBD2 matching over 11 bases. Trimming took 5 bases from V and 0 from J; bases not matched to a gene: 3. This CDR3 contains 16 residues. The germline V gene encodes CDR1 MDHEN and CDR2 SYDVKM. CDR3 DNA sequence: TGTGCCAGCAGTACGGGACTAGCGGCCTCCTACAATGAGCAGTTCTTC. This codes for CASSTGLAASYNEQFF.

The chain joins TRBV7-9 to TRBJ1-2; 8 bases agree with TRBD1. CDR1 is SEHNR, CDR2 FQNEAQ, per germline (reference sequence). The V gene end was trimmed by 6 bases and the J gene end by 7 bases; junction bases not matched to a gene: 19. The CDR3 sequence is 17 residues long. The CDR3 bases are TGTGCCAGCAGACAAAAAGATCACACAGCCGGACAGGGTGGCTACACCTTC. This translates into CASRQKDHTAGQGGYTF.

The chain carries TRBV21-1 and TRBJ2-4; TRBD1 is the table's D call, not checked against the DNA. TRBV21-1 is an annotated pseudogene. This CDR3 contains 16 residues. CDR3 bases: TGTGCCAGCAGCTCGCGGACAGGGGCCATCAAAAACATTCAGTACTTC. This encodes CASSSRTGAIKNIQYF.

The chain recombines TRBV5-6 with TRBJ2-7; the D is unclear. The CDR3 has 13 amino acids. Trimming shortened V by 0 bases and J by 9 bases, and 13 bases separated the two germline ends. CDR1 is SGHDT and CDR2 is YYEEEE in the germline V gene. The CDR3 DNA reads as TGTGCCAGCAGCTTGGGGGCGGCCTTGAGGCAGTACTTC. Its protein product is CASSLGAALRQYF. The whole variable domain, remainder taken from reference TRBV5-6 and TRBJ2-7, is DAGVTQSPTHLIKTRGQQVTLRCSPKSGHDTVSWYQQALGQGPQFIFQYYEEEERQRGNFPDRFSGHQFPNYSSELNVNALLLGDSALYLCASSLGAALRQYFGPGTRLTVT.

DNA of the CDR3: TGTGCCAGCAGCTTAGGTCTAGGGGAAAAACTGTTTTTT. Its translation is CASSLGLGEKLFF. The chain combines TRBV11-2 with TRBJ1-4; D unresolved. The CDR3 extends over 13 amino acids. CDR1 and CDR2 (germline): SGHAT, FQNNGV. Trimming left V 1 base short and J 8 bases short, with 8 bases between.

The rearrangement joins TRBV19 to TRBJ1-5; D is perhaps TRBD1 (5 bases). Germline V gene sequence: CDR1 LNHDA, CDR2 SQIVND (reference sequence). CDR3 length: 13 residues. Trimming removed 5 bases from V and 7 bases from J, with 12 bases in between. The CDR3 protein is CASSQAGRQPQHF. The CDR3 DNA follows: TGTGCCAGTAGTCAGGCAGGGAGACAGCCCCAGCATTTT.